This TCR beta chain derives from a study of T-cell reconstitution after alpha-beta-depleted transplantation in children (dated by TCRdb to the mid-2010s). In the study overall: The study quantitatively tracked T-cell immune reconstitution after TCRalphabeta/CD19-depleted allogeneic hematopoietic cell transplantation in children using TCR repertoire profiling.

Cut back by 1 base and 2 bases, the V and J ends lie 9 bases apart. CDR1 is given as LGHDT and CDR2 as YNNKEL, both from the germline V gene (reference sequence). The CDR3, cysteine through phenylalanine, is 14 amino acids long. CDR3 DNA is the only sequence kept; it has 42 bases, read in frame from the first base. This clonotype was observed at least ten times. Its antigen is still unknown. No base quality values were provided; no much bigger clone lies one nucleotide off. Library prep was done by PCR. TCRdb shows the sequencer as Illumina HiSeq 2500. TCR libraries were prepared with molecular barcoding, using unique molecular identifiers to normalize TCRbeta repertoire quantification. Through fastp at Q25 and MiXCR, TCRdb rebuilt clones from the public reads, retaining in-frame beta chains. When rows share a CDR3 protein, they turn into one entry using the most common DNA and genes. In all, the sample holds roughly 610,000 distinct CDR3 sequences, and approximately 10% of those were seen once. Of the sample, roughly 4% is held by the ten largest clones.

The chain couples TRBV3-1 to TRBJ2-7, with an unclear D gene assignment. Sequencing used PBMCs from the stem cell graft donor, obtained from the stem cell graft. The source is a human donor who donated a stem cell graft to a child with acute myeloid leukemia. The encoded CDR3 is CASSQGIGTYEQYF. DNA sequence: TGTGCCAGCAGCCAAGGGATAGGCACCTACGAGCAGTACTTC.